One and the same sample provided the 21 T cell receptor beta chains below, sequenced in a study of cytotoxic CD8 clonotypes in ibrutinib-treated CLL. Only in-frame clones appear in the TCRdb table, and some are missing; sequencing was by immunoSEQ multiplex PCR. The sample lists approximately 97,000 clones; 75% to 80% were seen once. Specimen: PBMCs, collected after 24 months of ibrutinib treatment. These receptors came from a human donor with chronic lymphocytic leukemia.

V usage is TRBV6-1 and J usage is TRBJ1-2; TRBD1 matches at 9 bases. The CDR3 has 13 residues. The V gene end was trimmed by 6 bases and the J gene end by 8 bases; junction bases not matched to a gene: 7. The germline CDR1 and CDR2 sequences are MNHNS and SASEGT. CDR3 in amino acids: CASRQQGAKGYTF. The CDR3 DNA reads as TGTGCCAGCAGACAACAGGGGGCGAAAGGCTACACCTTC.

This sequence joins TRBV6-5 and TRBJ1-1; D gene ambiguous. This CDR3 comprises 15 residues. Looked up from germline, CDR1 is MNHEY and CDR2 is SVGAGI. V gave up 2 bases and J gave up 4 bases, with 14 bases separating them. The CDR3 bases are TGTGCCAGCAGTTACGAAGGCGGGAGACTCACTGAAGCTTTCTTT. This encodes CASSYEGGRLTEAFF.

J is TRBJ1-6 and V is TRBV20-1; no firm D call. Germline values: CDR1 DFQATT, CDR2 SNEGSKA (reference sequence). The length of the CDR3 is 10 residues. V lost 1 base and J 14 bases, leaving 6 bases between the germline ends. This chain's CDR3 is CSARGHTLHF. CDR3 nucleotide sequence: TGCAGTGCTAGAGGACATACCCTCCACTTT.

The CDR3 nucleotides are TGCGCCAGCAGCCAAGAACCTCCAGAAAGCGGGGCCGGGTCCCCTCTCGAAAAACTGTTTTTT. Translation: CASSQEPPESGAGSPLEKLFF. The V call is TRBV4-3, the J call TRBJ1-4; maybe TRBD1 (5 bases). CDR3 size: 21 residues. In germline, CDR1 is LGHNA, CDR2 YSLEER. Trimming removed 0 bases at V and 8 bases at J, with 31 bases between.

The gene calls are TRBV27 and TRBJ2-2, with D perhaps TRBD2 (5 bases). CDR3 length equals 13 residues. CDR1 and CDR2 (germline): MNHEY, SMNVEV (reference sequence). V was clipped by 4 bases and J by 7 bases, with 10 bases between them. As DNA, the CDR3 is TGTGCCAGCAGTTCCCTCGGGATCGGGGAGCTGTTTTTT. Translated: CASSSLGIGELFF.

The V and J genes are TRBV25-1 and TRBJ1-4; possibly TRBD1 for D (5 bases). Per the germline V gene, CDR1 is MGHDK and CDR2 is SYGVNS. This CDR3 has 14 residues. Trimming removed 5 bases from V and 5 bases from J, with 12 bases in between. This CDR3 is CASSRQGRNEKLFF. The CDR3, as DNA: TGTGCCAGCAGTCGCCAGGGTCGAAATGAAAAACTGTTTTTT.

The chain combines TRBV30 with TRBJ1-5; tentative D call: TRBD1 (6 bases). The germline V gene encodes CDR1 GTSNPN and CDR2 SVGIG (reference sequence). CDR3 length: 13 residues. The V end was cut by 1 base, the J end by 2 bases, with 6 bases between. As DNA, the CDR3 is TGTGCCTGGAGTGGACAGGGCAATCAGCCCCAGCATTTT. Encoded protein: CAWSGQGNQPQHF.

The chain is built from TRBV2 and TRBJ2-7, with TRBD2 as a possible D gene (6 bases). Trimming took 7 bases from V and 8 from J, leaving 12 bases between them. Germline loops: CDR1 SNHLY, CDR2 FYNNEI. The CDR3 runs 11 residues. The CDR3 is CASIGEEKQYF. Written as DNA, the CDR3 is TGTGCCAGCATCGGGGAGGAGAAGCAGTACTTC.

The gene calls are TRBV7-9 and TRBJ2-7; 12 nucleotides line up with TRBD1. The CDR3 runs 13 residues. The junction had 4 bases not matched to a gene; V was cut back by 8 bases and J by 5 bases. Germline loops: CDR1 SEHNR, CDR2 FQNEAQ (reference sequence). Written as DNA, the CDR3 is TGTGCCAGCGGGGACAGGGGGCGAGACGAGCAGTACTTC. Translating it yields CASGDRGRDEQYF.

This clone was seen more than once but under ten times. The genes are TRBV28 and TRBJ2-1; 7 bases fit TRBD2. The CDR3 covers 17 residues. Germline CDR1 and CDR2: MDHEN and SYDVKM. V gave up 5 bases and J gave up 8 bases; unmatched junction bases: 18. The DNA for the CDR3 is TGTGCCAGCAGTCCCATTCTAGCGAGGACTAGGGGCGATGAGCAGTTCTTC. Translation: CASSPILARTRGDEQFF.

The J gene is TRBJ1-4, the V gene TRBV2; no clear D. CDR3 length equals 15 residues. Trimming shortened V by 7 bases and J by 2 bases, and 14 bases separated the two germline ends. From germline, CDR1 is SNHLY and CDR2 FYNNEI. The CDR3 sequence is CASTKERTTNEKLFF. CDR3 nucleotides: TGTGCCAGCACCAAGGAGAGGACGACTAATGAAAAACTGTTTTTT.

The CDR3 sequence is CASSILGETQYF. CDR3 coding DNA: TGTGCCAGTAGTATCTTGGGAGAGACCCAGTACTTC. This chain connects TRBV19 to TRBJ2-5; unclear D gene. CDR1 LNHDA and CDR2 SQIVND come from the germline V gene (reference sequence). The CDR3 spans 12 residues. V lost 3 bases to trimming and J lost 4 bases, with 6 bases between them.

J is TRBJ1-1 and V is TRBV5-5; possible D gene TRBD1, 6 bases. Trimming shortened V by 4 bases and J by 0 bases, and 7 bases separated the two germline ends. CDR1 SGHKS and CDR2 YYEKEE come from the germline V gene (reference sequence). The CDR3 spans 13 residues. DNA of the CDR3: TGTGCCAGCAGCGGACAGTTGAACACTGAAGCTTTCTTT. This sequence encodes CASSGQLNTEAFF.

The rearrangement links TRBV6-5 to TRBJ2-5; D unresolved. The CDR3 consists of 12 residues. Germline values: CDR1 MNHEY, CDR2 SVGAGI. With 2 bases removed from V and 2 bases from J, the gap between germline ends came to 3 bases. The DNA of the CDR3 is TGTGCCAGCAGTTACACTCAAGAGACCCAGTACTTC. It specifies CASSYTQETQYF.

CDR3 loop: CASSPTGAGANVLTF. The CDR3 nucleotides read TGTGCCAGCAGTCCGACAGGGGCTGGGGCCAACGTCCTGACTTTC. The chain has TRBV6-1 and TRBJ2-6, with 8 bases that match TRBD1. Germline lookup yields CDR1 MNHNS and CDR2 SASEGT. J gave up 2 bases and V 5 bases, and 2 bases lay outside the gene matches. This CDR3 is 15 amino acids long.

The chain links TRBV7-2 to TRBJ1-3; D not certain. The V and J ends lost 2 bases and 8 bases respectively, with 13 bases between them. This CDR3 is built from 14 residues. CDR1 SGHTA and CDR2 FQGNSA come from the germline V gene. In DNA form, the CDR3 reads TGTGCCAGCAGCTTAAAGGCAGGAAAAGACACCATATATTTT. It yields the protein CASSLKAGKDTIYF.

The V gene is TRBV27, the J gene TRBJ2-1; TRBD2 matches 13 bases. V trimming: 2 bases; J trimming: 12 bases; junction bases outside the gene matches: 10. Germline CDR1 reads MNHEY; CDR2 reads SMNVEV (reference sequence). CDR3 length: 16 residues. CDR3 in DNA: TGTGCCAGCAGTTTAAGGTTACTAGCGGGGGGGCAGGGGCAGTTCTTC. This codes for CASSLRLLAGGQGQFF.

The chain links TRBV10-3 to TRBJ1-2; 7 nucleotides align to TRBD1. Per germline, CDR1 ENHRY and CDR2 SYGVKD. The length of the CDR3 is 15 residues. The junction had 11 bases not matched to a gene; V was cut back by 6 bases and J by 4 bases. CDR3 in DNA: TGTGCCATCAGCCTGGGGCAGGGGGTTGGCTATGGCTACACCTTC. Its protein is CAISLGQGVGYGYTF.

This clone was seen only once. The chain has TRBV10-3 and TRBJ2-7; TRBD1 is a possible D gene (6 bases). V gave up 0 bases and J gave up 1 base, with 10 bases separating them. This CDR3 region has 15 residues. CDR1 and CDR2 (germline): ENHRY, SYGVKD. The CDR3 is CAISESMGHSYEQYF. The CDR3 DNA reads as TGTGCCATCAGTGAGTCGATGGGACATTCCTACGAGCAGTACTTC.

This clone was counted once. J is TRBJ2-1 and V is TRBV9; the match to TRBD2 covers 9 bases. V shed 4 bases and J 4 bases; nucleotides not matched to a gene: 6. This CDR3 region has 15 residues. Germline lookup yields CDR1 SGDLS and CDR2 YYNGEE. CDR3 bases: TGTGCCAGCAGCCCCACTAGCGGGCTTTACAATGAGCAGTTCTTC. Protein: CASSPTSGLYNEQFF.

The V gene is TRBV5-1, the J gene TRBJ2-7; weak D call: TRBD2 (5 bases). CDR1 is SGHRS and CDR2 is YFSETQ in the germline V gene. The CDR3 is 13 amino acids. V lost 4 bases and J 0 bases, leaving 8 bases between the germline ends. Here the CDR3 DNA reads TGCGCCAGCAGCGGAGGTTCCTCCTACGAGCAGTACTTC. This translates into CASSGGSSYEQYF.